Below are 2 T cell receptor beta chains sequenced from a single sample in a study of human T cells and chemical hapten exposure. TCRdb reprocessed the RACE reads via MiXCR and lists one record per CDR3 protein. The data show 82,000 or so distinct CDR3 sequences, with approximately 13% seen just once and around 5.8% held by the top ten. Time point given: patch test 3, about 24 weeks after DPC sensitization. The treatment: therapeutic diphenylcyclopropenone sensitization with weekly scalp DPC. The sequences come from whole blood, collected in connection with sensitization to the hapten diphenylcyclopropenone (DPC). The origin of the receptors is a woman in her 50s with alopecia areata. Some clones in this sample may be carry-over from other donors' samples.

The chain combines TRBV5-6 with TRBJ2-7; D unresolved. Germline values: CDR1 SGHDT, CDR2 YYEEEE. This CDR3 comprises 13 residues. V was cut by 3 bases and J by 3 bases, with 10 bases left in between. The CDR3, as DNA: TGTGCCAGCAGCTCAATGAGAGACTACGAGCAGTACTTC. It encodes CASSSMRDYEQYF.

The chain employs TRBV11-3 and TRBJ2-2, with TRBD1 matching over 8 bases. CDR1 SGHNT and CDR2 YENEEA come from the germline V gene. Trimming took 1 base from V and 7 from J; bases not matched to a gene: 5. This CDR3 is built from 15 residues. In DNA, the CDR3 is TGTGCCAGCAGCTTAGCTCAGGGGGCTAACGGGGAGCTGTTTTTT. Translating gives CASSLAQGANGELFF.